At least ten counts were recorded for the clone carrying this TCR beta chain. The source of the sample is a study of blood T cell repertoires in COVID-19. Study overall: The United States, Italy and Spain supplied acute and convalescent COVID-19 samples. T cells, B-cell-depleted T cells, or PBMCs provided the cDNA or gDNA that served as material.

Authors' analysis steps: Amplification with reference gene primers provided the estimates of nucleated cell counts. Here immunoSEQ multiplex PCR was the method, and the copy in TCRdb shows in-frame clones only, minus some. V, J and clone size reflect that table, while D and trimming were determined from the DNA. The sample yields under 200,000 clones, around nine tenths seen once. Germline V gene sequence: CDR1 SEHNR, CDR2 FQNEAQ (reference sequence). The V and J ends lost 0 bases and 4 bases respectively, with 6 bases between them. The CDR3 has 13 amino acids. This receptor was identified in a man in his 70s with acute or convalescent COVID-19. V is TRBV7-9 and J is TRBJ1-2, with D unclear. Sequencing input: peripheral blood. CDR3 coding DNA: TGTGCCAGCAGCTTAGCAGCCCTCTATGGCTACACCTTC. Its translation: CASSLAALYGYTF.